Given below is one TCR beta chain in context. Its antigen specificity is not known. Qualities for individual bases were not recorded, and no much larger clone is one base off. TCRbeta CDR3 regions were amplified from genomic DNA using the immunoSEQ Assay, a bias-controlled multiplex PCR. The study's processing was this. Within the assay, amplification of reference gene primers was used to estimate how many nucleated cells each sample contained. To quantify the absolute abundance of each unique TCRbeta CDR3 rearrangement, sequence reads were collapsed and filtered. For each sample, productive Simpson clonality was calculated as the square root of Simpson's diversity index across productive rearrangements. The immuneACCESS repertoire file appears here via TCRdb, limited to in-frame rearrangements. These files lack a portion of the clones; in checked studies, under half of the deficit traces to unresolved V genes, and the cause of the others is not known. V, J and clone size were drawn from that table, and D and trimming were deduced from the DNA. In all, the sample holds about 120,000 clones, and 80% to 85% of those were seen once. The ten largest clones add up to approximately 0.77% of the sample.

Taken from the germline V gene, the CDR1 and CDR2 loops are MRHNA and SNTAGT. Reading from cysteine to phenylalanine, the CDR3 counts 16 amino acids. The sequence is cut down to CDR3 DNA, 48 bases in frame from base 1. Trimming costs V 5 bases and J 0 bases, and their ends lie 14 bases apart. The sample is drawn from a study of blood T cell repertoires in COVID-19 (TCRdb year 2020). For the wider study: Samples covering the acute and convalescent phases of COVID-19 were provided by collaborators in the United States, Italy and Spain. The prospective study material was composed of cDNA or gDNA derived from T cells, B-cell-depleted T cells, or PBMCs. The dataset comprised deeply sampled blood TCRbeta repertoires from subjects exposed to, actively infected with, or recovered from COVID-19. The repertoires were released in a freely available public database intended as a resource for research on the immune response to SARS-CoV-2. The samples were drawn from two sources: the first 160 participants of the ongoing ImmuneRACE study, and 1,200 or so subjects contributed by 6 global collaborators. A de-identified subject ID, COVID-19 status, age in years and sex were almost always included in the sample metadata. HLA class I and class II types, where available, came from metadata supplied by the sample provider rather than from assay-based typing. Beyond this particular receptor, the publication reports: The quantity of clinical and demographic metadata differed by source and by participant and was supplied without curation.

Each collaborating institution followed its own protocols to collect whole blood in K2EDTA tubes. For TCRbeta analysis, collaborators shipped samples in one of three forms: frozen whole blood, isolated PBMCs, or DNA extracted from either of those sample types. The sequenced material came from peripheral blood. The rearrangement combines TRBV6-4 with TRBJ2-1; the D region possibly corresponds to TRBD2 (5 bases align). This receptor was obtained from a woman in her seventies with acute or convalescent COVID-19. The encoded CDR3 is CASSPRTRSSYNEQFF. The DNA sequence reads TGTGCCAGCAGTCCACGAACTAGGTCCTCCTACAATGAGCAGTTCTTC.